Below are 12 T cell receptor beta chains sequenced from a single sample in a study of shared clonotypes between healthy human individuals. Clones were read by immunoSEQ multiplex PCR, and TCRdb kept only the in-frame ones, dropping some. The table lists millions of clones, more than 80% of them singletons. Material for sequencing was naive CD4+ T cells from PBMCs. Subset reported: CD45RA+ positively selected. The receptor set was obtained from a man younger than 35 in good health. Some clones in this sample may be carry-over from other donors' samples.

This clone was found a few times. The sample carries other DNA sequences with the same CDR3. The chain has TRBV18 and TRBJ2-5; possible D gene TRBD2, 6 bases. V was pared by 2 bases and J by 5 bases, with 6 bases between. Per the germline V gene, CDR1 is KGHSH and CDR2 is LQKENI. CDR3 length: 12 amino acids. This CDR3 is CASSPGGETQYF. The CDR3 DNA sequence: TGTGCCAGCTCACCAGGGGGGGAGACCCAGTACTTC.

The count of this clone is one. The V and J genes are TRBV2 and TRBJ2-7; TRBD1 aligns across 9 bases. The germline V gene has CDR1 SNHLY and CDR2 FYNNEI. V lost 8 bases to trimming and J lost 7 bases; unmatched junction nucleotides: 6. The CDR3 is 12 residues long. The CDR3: CASGDRAGEQYF. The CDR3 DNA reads TGTGCCAGCGGGGACAGGGCGGGGGAGCAGTACTTC.

The CDR3, as DNA: TGTGCCAGCAGTGTACAGGGGGACCCTGGAAACACCATATATTTT. It encodes CASSVQGDPGNTIYF. The chain carries TRBV2 and TRBJ1-3, with 8 bases matching TRBD1. The CDR3 is made up of 15 amino acids. Losses at the gene ends were 4 bases for V and 2 bases for J; bases not matched to a gene: 4. Germline CDR1 is SNHLY and CDR2 is FYNNEI.

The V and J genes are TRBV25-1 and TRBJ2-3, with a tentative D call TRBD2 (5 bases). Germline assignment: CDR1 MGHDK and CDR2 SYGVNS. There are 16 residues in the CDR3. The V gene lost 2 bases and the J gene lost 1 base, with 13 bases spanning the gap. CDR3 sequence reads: CASSERTGSGTDTQYF. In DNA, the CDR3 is TGTGCCAGCAGTGAACGGACGGGATCTGGCACAGATACGCAGTATTTT. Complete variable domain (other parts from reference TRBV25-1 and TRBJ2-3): EADIYQTPRYLVIGTGKKITLECSQTMGHDKMYWYQQDPGMELHLIHYSYGVNSTEKGDLSSESTVSRIRTEHFPLTLESARPSHTSQYLCASSERTGSGTDTQYFGPGTRLTVL.

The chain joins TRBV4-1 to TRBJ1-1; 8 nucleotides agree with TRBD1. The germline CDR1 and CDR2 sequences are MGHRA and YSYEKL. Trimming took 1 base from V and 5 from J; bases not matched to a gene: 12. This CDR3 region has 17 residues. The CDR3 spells CASSQAVGQGRGTEAFF. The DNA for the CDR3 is TGCGCCAGCAGCCAAGCCGTAGGACAGGGAAGGGGGACTGAAGCTTTCTTT.

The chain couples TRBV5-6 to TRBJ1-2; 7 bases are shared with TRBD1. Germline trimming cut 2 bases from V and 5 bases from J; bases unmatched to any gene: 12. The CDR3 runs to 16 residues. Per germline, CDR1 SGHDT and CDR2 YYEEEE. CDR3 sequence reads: CASSLGGSGQRYGYTF. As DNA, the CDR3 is TGTGCCAGCAGCTTAGGGGGATCGGGACAGAGATATGGCTACACCTTC.

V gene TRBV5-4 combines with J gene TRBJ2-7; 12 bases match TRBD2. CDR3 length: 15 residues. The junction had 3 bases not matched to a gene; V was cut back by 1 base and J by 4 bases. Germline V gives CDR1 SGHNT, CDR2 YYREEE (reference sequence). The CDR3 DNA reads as TGTGCCAGCAGCTTGTCTAGCGGGAGGGGATACGAGCAGTACTTC. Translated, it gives CASSLSSGRGYEQYF.

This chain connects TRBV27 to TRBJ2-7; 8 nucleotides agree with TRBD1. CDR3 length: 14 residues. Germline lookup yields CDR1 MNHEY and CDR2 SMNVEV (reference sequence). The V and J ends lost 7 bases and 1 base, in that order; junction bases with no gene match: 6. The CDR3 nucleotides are TGTGCCAGCATGTCGCAGGGGGCTTCCTACGAGCAGTACTTC. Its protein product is CASMSQGASYEQYF.

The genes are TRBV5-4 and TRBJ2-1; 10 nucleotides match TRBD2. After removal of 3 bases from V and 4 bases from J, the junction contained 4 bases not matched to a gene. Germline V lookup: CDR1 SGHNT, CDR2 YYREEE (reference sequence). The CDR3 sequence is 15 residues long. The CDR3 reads CASSSGLASYNEQFF. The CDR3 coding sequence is TGTGCCAGCAGCTCGGGACTAGCGTCTTACAATGAGCAGTTCTTC.

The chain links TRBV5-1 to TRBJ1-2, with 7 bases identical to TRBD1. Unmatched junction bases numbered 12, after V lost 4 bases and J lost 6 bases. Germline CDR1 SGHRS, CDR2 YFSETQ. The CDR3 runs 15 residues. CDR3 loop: CASSPGWQGVDGYTF. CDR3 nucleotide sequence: TGCGCCAGCAGCCCGGGGTGGCAGGGGGTCGATGGCTACACCTTC.

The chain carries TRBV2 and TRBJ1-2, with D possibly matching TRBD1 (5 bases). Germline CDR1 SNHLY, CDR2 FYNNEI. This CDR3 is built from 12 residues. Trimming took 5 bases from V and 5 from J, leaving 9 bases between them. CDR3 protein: CASSPRTYGYTF. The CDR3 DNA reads TGTGCCAGCAGTCCCCGGACATATGGCTACACCTTC.

CDR3 sequence (DNA): TGTGCCAGCAGCTTAATGAGGGGTGGTCAGCCCCAGCATTTT. It is translated as CASSLMRGGQPQHF. The chain is built from TRBV5-8 and TRBJ1-5, with a possible D match to TRBD1 (5 bases). Germline values: CDR1 SGHTS, CDR2 YDEGEE. The CDR3 loop spans 14 amino acids. V dropped 2 bases and J dropped 6 bases, with 12 bases sitting between them. Drawing the rest from reference TRBV5-8 and TRBJ1-5, the complete variable domain is EAGVTQSPTHLIKTRGQQATLRCSPISGHTSVYWYQQALGLGLQFLLWYDEGEERNRGNFPPRFSGRQFPNYSSELNVNALELEDSALYLCASSLMRGGQPQHFGDGTRLSIL.